This T cell receptor (beta chain) was sequenced during a study of blood T cells in healthy people across ages. The use of a sample-barcoded 5' primer and a J-beta primer mix characterized a second PCR of 7 to 11 cycles. TCRdb ran MiXCR on the 5' RACE reads and lists one entry per CDR3 protein. Counted here are hundreds of thousands of distinct CDR3 sequences, more than 45% occurring once; the ten biggest clones make up 22%. Trimming removed 0 bases from V and 7 bases from J, with 7 bases in between. CDR1 is SGHAT, CDR2 FQNNGV, per germline. This CDR3 is built from 13 residues. At least ten counts were recorded for this clonotype.

The V gene is TRBV11-2, the J gene TRBJ2-1; D unresolved. Material: blood. The TCR originated in a man aged 25-45 years in good health. DNA for the CDR3: TGTGCCAGCAGCTTAGATCGTGGTAATGAGCAGTTCTTC. It yields the protein CASSLDRGNEQFF.